This note documents a single T cell receptor beta chain sequence. TCRdb keeps only in-frame clones here, not all; method: immunoSEQ multiplex PCR. This repertoire shows 53,000 or so clones, more than 85% found once; its top ten account for 3.1%. The CDR3 loop spans 13 amino acids. CDR1 and CDR2 from the germline V gene are MNHEY and SMNVEV (reference sequence). V gave up 4 bases and J gave up 5 bases; unmatched junction bases: 2. These data belong to a study of blood T cell repertoires in COVID-19. Across the study: The study drew acute and convalescent COVID-19 samples from the United States, Italy and Spain.

The chain has TRBV27 and TRBJ1-1, with 9 nucleotides matching TRBD1. The sequenced material came from peripheral blood. The sequence came from a human donor in a cohort sampled during active COVID-19. CDR3 sequence reads: CASSYGTGTEAFF. DNA for the CDR3: TGTGCCAGCAGTTACGGGACAGGGACTGAAGCTTTCTTT.